The 16 T cell receptor beta chains given below trace back to one sample, sequenced in a study of shared clonotypes between healthy human individuals. The assay was immunoSEQ multiplex PCR, and TCRdb's table has in-frame clones only and misses some. The data contain more than 1,200,000 clones, 98% of them singletons. Sequencing used naive CD4+ T cells sorted from blood. Subset indicated: CD45RA+ positively selected. The source of these receptors is a man in his thirties or forties in good health.

The chain recombines TRBV7-9 with TRBJ2-5; D possibly corresponds to TRBD1 (7 bases). CDR3 length: 13 amino acids. Trimming pared 5 bases from V and 3 bases from J, leaving 10 bases between. The germline CDR1 and CDR2 sequences are SEHNR and FQNEAQ (reference sequence). The CDR3 coding sequence is TGTGCCAGCAGCACCAGGGGGGAAGAGACCCAGTACTTC. Protein: CASSTRGEETQYF.

The rearrangement uses TRBV29-1 and TRBJ2-1, with 11 positions matching TRBD2. Germline V gene lookup returns CDR1 SQVTM and CDR2 ANQGSEA. J lost 4 bases, V lost 5 bases, and 4 bases had no gene match. CDR3 length: 14 residues. The CDR3 DNA follows: TGCAGCGTTACTCGACTAGCGGGGTACAATGAGCAGTTCTTC. Amino acid sequence: CSVTRLAGYNEQFF.

The chain has TRBV9 and TRBJ2-5, with 11 bases fitting TRBD1. The CDR3 is 18 residues long. Germline lookup yields CDR1 SGDLS and CDR2 YYNGEE. The trim removed 1 base at V and 3 bases at J, leaving 11 bases unmatched. This CDR3 is CASSVLSGTGGRKETQYF. DNA of the CDR3: TGTGCCAGCAGCGTACTTTCCGGGACAGGGGGGAGGAAAGAGACCCAGTACTTC.

The chain joins TRBV19 to TRBJ2-3, with 9 bases that match TRBD2. CDR1 LNHDA and CDR2 SQIVND come from the germline V gene (reference sequence). The CDR3 loop spans 14 amino acids. J gave up 5 bases and V 5 bases, and 5 bases lay outside the gene matches. As DNA, the CDR3 is TGTGCCAGTAGTCTAGCGGGAAAAGGAGATACGCAGTATTTT. This encodes CASSLAGKGDTQYF.

This chain joins TRBV25-1 and TRBJ2-2; D may be TRBD2 (6 bases). V was trimmed by 5 bases and J by 2 bases, leaving 9 bases between them. Germline assignment: CDR1 MGHDK and CDR2 SYGVNS. The CDR3 sequence is 14 residues long. The CDR3 DNA follows: TGTGCCAGCAGTCCCGGGACTAACACCGGGGAGCTGTTTTTT. Translating it yields CASSPGTNTGELFF.

The chain has TRBV28 and TRBJ1-4; 8 positions agree with TRBD1. Per the germline V gene, CDR1 is MDHEN and CDR2 is SYDVKM. The CDR3 length is 13 residues. V trimming: 7 bases; J trimming: 7 bases; junction bases outside the gene matches: 5. In DNA form, the CDR3 reads TGTGCCAGCAACAGGGGGTTTGGTGAAAAACTGTTTTTT. It encodes CASNRGFGEKLFF.

The chain combines TRBV28 with TRBJ2-4; 8 nucleotides agree with TRBD2. CDR1 is MDHEN, CDR2 SYDVKM, per germline. The CDR3 covers 19 residues. With 4 bases clipped from V and 2 bases from J, the junction kept 16 bases outside the gene matches. CDR3 sequence: CASSSPYGSRLAPKNIQYF. The CDR3 DNA reads as TGTGCCAGCAGTTCCCCCTACGGCTCCAGACTAGCGCCCAAAAACATTCAGTACTTC.

Points on this clone: Additional DNA sequences in this sample encode the identical CDR3. V and J are TRBV9 and TRBJ2-5; 14 positions match TRBD2. From germline, CDR1 is SGDLS and CDR2 YYNGEE. Unmatched junction bases numbered 2, after V lost 2 bases and J lost 5 bases. CDR3 length equals 15 residues. The CDR3 here is CASSVGLAGVETQYF. In nucleotides, the CDR3 is TGTGCCAGCAGCGTGGGACTAGCGGGAGTGGAGACCCAGTACTTC.

V is TRBV5-1 and J is TRBJ1-4; no definite D call. Trimming took 0 bases from V and 4 from J, leaving 10 bases between them. The CDR3 sequence is 15 residues long. The germline CDR1 and CDR2 sequences are SGHRS and YFSETQ. In DNA form, the CDR3 reads TGCGCCAGCAGCTTGGCCGGAGCCGTTAATGAAAAACTGTTTTTT. Translated: CASSLAGAVNEKLFF. The entire variable domain, with the rest obtained from reference TRBV5-1 and TRBJ1-4, is as follows: KAGVTQTPRYLIKTRGQQVTLSCSPISGHRSVSWYQQTPGQGLQFLFEYFSETQRNKGNFPGRFSGRQFSNSRSEMNVSTLELGDSALYLCASSLAGAVNEKLFFGSGTQLSVL.

V usage is TRBV30 and J usage is TRBJ2-2, with unresolved D. The CDR3 has 16 amino acids. CDR1 and CDR2 from the germline V gene are GTSNPN and SVGIG (reference sequence). V lost 3 bases to trimming and J lost 1 base, with 15 bases between them. CDR3 protein: CAWSPIGTMNTGELFF. CDR3 DNA: TGTGCCTGGAGCCCGATAGGCACCATGAACACCGGGGAGCTGTTTTTT. Full variable domain (rest looked up from reference TRBV30 and TRBJ2-2): SQTIHQWPATLVQPVGSPLSLECTVEGTSNPNLYWYRQAAGRGLQLLFYSVGIGQISSEVPQNLSASRPQDRQFILSSKKLLLSDSGFYLCAWSPIGTMNTGELFFGEGSRLTVL.

The chain employs TRBV5-6 and TRBJ2-7; 11 bases map to TRBD2. Germline values: CDR1 SGHDT, CDR2 YYEEEE. The CDR3 spans 17 residues. Trimming cost V 1 base and J 3 bases; bases outside gene matches: 9. In nucleotides, the CDR3 is TGTGCCAGCAGCTTGCCCTTGACTAGCGGGAAGTTCTACGAGCAGTACTTC. Amino acid sequence: CASSLPLTSGKFYEQYF. Variable domain in full (rest from reference TRBV5-6 and TRBJ2-7): DAGVTQSPTHLIKTRGQQVTLRCSPKSGHDTVSWYQQALGQGPQFIFQYYEEEERQRGNFPDRFSGHQFPNYSSELNVNALLLGDSALYLCASSLPLTSGKFYEQYFGPGTRLTVT.

The J gene is TRBJ2-5, the V gene TRBV5-1, with 9 bases fitting TRBD2. CDR3 length: 15 residues. V gave up 2 bases and J gave up 2 bases; unmatched junction bases: 4. Germline CDR1 is SGHRS and CDR2 is YFSETQ. Written as DNA, the CDR3 is TGCGCCAGCAGCTTAAGCGGGAGGTTACAAGAGACCCAGTACTTC. Its protein is CASSLSGRLQETQYF.

J is TRBJ1-5 and V is TRBV6-5, with no clear D. CDR1 and CDR2 from the germline V gene are MNHEY and SVGAGI. Trimming took 7 bases from V and 8 from J, leaving 12 bases between them. CDR3 size: 12 residues. The CDR3: CASIKFEEPQHF. The CDR3 bases are TGTGCCAGCATCAAATTCGAGGAGCCCCAGCATTTT.

The chain carries TRBV5-1 and TRBJ2-5; D may be TRBD1 (6 bases). The CDR3 is 15 amino acids. Per germline, CDR1 SGHRS and CDR2 YFSETQ. V gave up 4 bases and J gave up 5 bases, with 18 bases separating them. CDR3 nucleotides: TGCGCCAGCAGCCGAGACGACAGGAAAGGGGAGACCCAGTACTTC. Residues: CASSRDDRKGETQYF.

The chain recombines TRBV6-5 with TRBJ2-3; D gene unclear. Per the germline V gene, CDR1 is MNHEY and CDR2 is SVGAGI. Trimming took 5 bases from V and 1 from J, leaving 10 bases between them. This CDR3 comprises 14 residues. CDR3 nucleotides: TGTGCCAGCAGTGATCCAACTGGCACAGATACGCAGTATTTT. Translating it yields CASSDPTGTDTQYF.

The V gene is TRBV5-1, the J gene TRBJ2-7, with TRBD2 matching 9 bases. CDR1 is SGHRS, CDR2 YFSETQ, per germline. The CDR3 is 16 residues long. J lost 3 bases, V lost 0 bases, and 7 bases had no gene match. The CDR3 DNA reads as TGCGCCAGCAGCTTGGAGGTAGCGGGAGTAAGCTACGAGCAGTACTTC. Translated: CASSLEVAGVSYEQYF.